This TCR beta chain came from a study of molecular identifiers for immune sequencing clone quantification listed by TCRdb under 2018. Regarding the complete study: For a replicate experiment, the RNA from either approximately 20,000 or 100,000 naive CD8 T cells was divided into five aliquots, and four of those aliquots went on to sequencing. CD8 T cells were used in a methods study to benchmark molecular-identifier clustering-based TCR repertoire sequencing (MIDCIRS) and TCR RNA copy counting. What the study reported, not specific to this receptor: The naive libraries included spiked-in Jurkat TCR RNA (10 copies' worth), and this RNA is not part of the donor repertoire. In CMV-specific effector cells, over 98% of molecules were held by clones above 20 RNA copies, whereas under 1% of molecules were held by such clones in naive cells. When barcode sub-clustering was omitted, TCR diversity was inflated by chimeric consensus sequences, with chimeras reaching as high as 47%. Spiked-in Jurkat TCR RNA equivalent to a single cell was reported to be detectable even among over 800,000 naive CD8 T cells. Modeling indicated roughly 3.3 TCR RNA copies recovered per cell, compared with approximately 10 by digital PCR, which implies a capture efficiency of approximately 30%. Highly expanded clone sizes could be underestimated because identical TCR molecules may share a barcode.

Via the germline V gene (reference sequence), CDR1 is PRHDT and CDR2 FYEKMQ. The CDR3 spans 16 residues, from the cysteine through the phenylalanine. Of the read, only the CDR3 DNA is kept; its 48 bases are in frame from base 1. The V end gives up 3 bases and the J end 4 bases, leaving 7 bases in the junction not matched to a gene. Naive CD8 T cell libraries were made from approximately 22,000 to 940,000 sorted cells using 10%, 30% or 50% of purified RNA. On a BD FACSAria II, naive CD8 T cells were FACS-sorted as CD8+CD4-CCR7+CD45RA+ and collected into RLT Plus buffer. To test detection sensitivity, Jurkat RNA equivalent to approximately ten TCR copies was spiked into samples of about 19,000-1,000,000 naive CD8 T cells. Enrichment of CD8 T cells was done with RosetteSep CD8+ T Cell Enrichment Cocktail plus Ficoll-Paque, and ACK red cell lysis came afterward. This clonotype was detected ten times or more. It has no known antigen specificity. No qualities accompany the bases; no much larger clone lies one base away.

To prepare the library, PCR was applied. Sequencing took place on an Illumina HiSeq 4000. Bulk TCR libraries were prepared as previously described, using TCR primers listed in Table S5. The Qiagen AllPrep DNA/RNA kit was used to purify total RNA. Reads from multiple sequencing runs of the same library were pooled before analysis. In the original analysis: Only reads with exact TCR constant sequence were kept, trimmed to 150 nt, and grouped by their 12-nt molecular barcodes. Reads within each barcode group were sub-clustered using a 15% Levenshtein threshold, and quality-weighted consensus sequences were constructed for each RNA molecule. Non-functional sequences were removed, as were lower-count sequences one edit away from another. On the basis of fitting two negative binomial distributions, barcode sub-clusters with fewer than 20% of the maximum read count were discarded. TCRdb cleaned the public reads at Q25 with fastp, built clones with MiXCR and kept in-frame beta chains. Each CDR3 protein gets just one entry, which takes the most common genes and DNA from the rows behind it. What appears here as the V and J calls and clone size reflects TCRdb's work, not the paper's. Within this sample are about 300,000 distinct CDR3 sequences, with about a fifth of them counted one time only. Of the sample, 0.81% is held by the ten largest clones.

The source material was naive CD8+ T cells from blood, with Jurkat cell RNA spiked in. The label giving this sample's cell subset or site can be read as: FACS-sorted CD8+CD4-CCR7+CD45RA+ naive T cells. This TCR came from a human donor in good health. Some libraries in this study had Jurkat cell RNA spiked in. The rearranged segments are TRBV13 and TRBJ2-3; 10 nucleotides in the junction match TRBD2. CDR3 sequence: CASSFSSGRSPDTQYF. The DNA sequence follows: TGTGCCAGCAGCTTTAGTAGCGGGAGGTCCCCAGATACGCAGTATTTT. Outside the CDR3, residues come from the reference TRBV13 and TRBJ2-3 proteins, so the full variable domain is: AAGVIQSPRHLIKEKRETATLKCYPIPRHDTVYWYQQGPGQDPQFLISFYEKMQSDKGSIPDRFSAQQFSDYHSELNMSSLELGDSALYFCASSFSSGRSPDTQYFGPGTRLTVL.